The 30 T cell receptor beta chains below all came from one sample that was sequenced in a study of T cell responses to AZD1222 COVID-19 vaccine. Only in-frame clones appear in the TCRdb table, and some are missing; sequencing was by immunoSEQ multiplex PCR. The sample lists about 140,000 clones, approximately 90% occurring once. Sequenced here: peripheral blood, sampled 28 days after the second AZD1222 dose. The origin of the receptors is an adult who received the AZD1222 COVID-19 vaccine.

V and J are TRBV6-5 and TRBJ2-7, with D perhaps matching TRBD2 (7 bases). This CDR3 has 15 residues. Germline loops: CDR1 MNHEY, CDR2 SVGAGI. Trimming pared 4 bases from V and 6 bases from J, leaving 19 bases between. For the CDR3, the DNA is TGTGCCAGCAGTTGGGGGGGGGCCCCGCTTACCGAGCAGTACTTC. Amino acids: CASSWGGAPLTEQYF.

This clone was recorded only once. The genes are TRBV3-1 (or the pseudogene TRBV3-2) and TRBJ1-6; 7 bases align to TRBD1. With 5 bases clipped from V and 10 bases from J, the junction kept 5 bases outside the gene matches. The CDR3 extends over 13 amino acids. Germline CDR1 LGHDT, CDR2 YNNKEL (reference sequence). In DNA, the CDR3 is TGTGCCAGCAGCGCGTACAGGGGATCACCCCTCCACTTT. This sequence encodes CASSAYRGSPLHF.

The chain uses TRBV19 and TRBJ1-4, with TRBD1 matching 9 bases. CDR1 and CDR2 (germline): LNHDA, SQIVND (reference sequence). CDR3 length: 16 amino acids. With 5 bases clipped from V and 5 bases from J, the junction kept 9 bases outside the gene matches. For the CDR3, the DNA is TGTGCCAGTAGTCCAGAAACCGGGACAGGGAATGAAAAACTGTTTTTT. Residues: CASSPETGTGNEKLFF. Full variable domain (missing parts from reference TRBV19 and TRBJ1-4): DGGITQSPKYLFRKEGQNVTLSCEQNLNHDAMYWYRQDPGQGLRLIYYSQIVNDFQKGDIAEGYSVSREKKESFPLTVTSAQKNPTAFYLCASSPETGTGNEKLFFGSGTQLSVL.

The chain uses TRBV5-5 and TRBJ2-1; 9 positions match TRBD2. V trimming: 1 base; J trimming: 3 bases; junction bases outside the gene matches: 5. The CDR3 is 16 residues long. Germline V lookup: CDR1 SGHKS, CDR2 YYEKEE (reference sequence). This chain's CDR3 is CASSLLAGGDYNEQFF. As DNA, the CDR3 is TGTGCCAGCAGCTTGTTGGCGGGAGGGGACTACAATGAGCAGTTCTTC.

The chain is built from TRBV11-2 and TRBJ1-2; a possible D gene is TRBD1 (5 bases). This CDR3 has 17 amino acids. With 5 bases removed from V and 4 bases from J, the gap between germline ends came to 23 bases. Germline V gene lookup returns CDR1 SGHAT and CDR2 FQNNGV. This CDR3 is CASSPVRRRGYFYGYTF. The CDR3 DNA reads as TGTGCCAGCAGCCCGGTTCGGAGACGGGGCTACTTCTATGGCTACACCTTC.

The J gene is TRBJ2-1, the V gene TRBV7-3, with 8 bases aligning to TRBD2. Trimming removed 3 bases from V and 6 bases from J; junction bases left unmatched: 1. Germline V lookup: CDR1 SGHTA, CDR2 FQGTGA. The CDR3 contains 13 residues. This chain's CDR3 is CASSLAGGNEQFF. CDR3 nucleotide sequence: TGTGCCAGCAGCTTGGCGGGGGGCAATGAGCAGTTCTTC. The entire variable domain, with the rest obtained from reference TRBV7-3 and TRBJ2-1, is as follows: GAGVSQTPSNKVTEKGKYVELRCDPISGHTALYWYRQSLGQGPEFLIYFQGTGAADDSGLPNDRFFAVRPEGSVSTLKIQRTERGDSAVYLCASSLAGGNEQFFGPGTRLTVL.

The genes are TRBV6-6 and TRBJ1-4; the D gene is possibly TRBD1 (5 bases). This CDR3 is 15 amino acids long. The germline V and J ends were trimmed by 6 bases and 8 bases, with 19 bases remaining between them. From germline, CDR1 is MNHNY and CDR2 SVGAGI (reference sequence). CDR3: CASSHRGDRGEKLFF. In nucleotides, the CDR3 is TGTGCCAGCAGCCATCGAGGCGATAGGGGCGAAAAACTGTTTTTT.

CDR3 residues: CASSPVSYGYTF. The CDR3 region has the DNA TGTGCCAGCAGCCCAGTCTCCTATGGCTACACCTTC. This chain joins TRBV7-2 and TRBJ1-2, with no clear D. CDR1 is SGHTA and CDR2 is FQGNSA in the germline V gene. The V and J ends lost 5 bases and 4 bases respectively, with 8 bases between them. The CDR3 runs 12 residues.

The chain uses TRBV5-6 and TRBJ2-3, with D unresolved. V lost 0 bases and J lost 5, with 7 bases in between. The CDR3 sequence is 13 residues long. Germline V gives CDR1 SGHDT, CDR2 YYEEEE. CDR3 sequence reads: CASSLARGDTQYF. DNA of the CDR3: TGTGCCAGCAGCTTGGCCCGTGGAGATACGCAGTATTTT.

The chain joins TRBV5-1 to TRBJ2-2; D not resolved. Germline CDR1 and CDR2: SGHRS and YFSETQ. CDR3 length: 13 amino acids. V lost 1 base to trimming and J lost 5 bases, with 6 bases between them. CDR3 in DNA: TGCGCCAGCAGCTTGCAGGATACCGGGGAGCTGTTTTTT. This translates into CASSLQDTGELFF.

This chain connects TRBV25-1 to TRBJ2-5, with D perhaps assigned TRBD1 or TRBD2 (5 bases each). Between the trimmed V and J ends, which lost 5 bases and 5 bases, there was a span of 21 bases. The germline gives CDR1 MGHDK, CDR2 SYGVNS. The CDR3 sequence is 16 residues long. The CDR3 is CASSNRDPGRGETQYF. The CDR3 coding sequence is TGTGCCAGCAGTAACCGGGACCCTGGACGGGGTGAGACCCAGTACTTC.

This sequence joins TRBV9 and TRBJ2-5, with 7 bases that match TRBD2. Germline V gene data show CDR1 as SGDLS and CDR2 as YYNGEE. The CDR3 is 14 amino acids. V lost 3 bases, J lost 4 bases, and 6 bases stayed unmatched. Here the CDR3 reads CASSGIIAGETQYF. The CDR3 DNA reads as TGTGCCAGCAGCGGAATTATAGCGGGAGAGACCCAGTACTTC.

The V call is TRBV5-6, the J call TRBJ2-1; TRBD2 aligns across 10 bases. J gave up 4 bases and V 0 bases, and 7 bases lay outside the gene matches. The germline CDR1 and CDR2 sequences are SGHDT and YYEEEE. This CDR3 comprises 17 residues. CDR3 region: CASSLGTSGVKYNEQFF. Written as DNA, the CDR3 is TGTGCCAGCAGCTTGGGGACTAGCGGAGTCAAGTACAATGAGCAGTTCTTC.

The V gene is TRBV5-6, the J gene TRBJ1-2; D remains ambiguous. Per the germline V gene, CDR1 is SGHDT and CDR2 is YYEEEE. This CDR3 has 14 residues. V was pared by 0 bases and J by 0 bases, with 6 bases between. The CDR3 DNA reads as TGTGCCAGCAGCTTGGAGGGTACTAACTATGGCTACACCTTC. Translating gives CASSLEGTNYGYTF.

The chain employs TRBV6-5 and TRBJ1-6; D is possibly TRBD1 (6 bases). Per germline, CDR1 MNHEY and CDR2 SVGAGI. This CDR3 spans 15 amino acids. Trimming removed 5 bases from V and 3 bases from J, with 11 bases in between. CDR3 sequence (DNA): TGTGCCAGCAGTACGACAGGTTTCTATAATTCACCCCTCCACTTT. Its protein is CASSTTGFYNSPLHF.

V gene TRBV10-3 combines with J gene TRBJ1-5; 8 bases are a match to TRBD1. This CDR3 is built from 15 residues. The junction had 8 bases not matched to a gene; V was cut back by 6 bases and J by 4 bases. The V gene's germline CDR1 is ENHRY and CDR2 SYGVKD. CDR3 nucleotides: TGTGCCATCAGGGAAGGGACAGGCCGTAATCAGCCCCAGCATTTT. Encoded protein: CAIREGTGRNQPQHF.

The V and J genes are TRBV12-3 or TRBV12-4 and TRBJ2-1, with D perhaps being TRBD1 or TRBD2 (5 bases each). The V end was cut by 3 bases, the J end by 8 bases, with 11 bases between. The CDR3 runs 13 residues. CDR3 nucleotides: TGTGCCAGCAGTTTGAGGAGAGGGGATGAGCAGTTCTTC. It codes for CASSLRRGDEQFF.

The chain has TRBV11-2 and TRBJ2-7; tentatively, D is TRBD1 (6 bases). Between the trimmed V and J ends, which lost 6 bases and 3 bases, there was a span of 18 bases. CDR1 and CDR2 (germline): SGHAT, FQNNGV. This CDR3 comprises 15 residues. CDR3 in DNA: TGTGCCAGCAGAACTCGGACAGAGGAATACTACGAGCAGTACTTC. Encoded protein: CASRTRTEEYYEQYF.

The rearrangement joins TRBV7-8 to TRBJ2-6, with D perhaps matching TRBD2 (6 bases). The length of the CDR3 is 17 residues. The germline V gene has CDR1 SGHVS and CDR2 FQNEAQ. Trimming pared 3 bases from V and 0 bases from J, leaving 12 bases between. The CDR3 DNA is TGTGCCAGCAGCTTTGGAGGGGTAGGCTCTGGGGCCAACGTCCTGACTTTC. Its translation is CASSFGGVGSGANVLTF.

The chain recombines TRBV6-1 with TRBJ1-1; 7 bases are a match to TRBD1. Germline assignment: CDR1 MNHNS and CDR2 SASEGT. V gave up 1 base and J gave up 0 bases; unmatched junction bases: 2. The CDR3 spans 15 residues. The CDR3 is CASSEVGTVNTEAFF. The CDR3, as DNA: TGTGCCAGCAGTGAAGTAGGGACAGTGAACACTGAAGCTTTCTTT.

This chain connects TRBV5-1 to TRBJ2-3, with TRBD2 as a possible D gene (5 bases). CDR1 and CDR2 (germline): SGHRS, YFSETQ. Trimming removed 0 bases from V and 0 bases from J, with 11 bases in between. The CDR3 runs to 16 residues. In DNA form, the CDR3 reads TGCGCCAGCAGCTTGGCGACTAACCCTAGCACAGATACGCAGTATTTT. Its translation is CASSLATNPSTDTQYF. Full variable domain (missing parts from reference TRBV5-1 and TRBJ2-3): KAGVTQTPRYLIKTRGQQVTLSCSPISGHRSVSWYQQTPGQGLQFLFEYFSETQRNKGNFPGRFSGRQFSNSRSEMNVSTLELGDSALYLCASSLATNPSTDTQYFGPGTRLTVL.

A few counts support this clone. The CDR3 DNA is TGTGCCAGCAGCCAAGTTCCGGTCACGTCGGAGGTGAATTCACCCCTCCACTTT. Protein: CASSQVPVTSEVNSPLHF. V is TRBV14 and J is TRBJ1-6; no definite D call. V shed 1 base and J shed 7 bases, with 20 bases lying between them. The length of the CDR3 is 18 residues. Germline V gives CDR1 SGHDN, CDR2 FVKESK.

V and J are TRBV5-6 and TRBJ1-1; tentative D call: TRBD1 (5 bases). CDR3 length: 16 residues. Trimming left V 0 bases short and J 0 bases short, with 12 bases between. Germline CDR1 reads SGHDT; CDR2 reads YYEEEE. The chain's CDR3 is CASSLAARVMNTEAFF. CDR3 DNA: TGTGCCAGCAGCTTGGCGGCCAGGGTTATGAACACTGAAGCTTTCTTT.

CDR3 in amino acids: CASSPGLPPYEQYF. As DNA, the CDR3 is TGTGCCAGCAGCCCGGGACTACCACCCTACGAGCAGTACTTC. The rearrangement joins TRBV7-2 to TRBJ2-7; 7 bases map to TRBD2. V lost 5 bases, J lost 2 bases, and 6 bases stayed unmatched. This CDR3 is 14 amino acids long. Germline V gene sequence: CDR1 SGHTA, CDR2 FQGNSA.

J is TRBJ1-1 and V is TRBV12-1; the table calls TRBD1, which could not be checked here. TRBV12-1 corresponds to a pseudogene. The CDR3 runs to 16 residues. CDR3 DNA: TGTGCCAGCAGCCGCTTGGGACAGTTCATGAACACTGAAGCTTTCTTT. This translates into CASSRLGQFMNTEAFF.

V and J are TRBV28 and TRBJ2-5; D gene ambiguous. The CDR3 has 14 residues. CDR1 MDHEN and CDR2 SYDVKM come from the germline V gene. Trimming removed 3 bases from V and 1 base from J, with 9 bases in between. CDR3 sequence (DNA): TGTGCCAGCAGTTTTGGGTGGGGCCAAGAGACCCAGTACTTC. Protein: CASSFGWGQETQYF. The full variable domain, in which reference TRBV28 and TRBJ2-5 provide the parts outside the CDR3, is DVKVTQSSRYLVKRTGEKVFLECVQDMDHENMFWYRQDPGLGLRLIYFSYDVKMKEKGDIPEGYSVSREKKERFSLILESASTNQTSMYLCASSFGWGQETQYFGPGTRLLVL.

Written as DNA, the CDR3 is TGTGCCAGCAGTCACAGGGGCACTGAAGCTTTCTTT. Encoded protein: CASSHRGTEAFF. The chain uses TRBV27 and TRBJ1-1; 7 bases match TRBD1. The CDR3 loop spans 12 amino acids. Germline CDR1 reads MNHEY; CDR2 reads SMNVEV (reference sequence). Trimming removed 5 bases from V and 4 bases from J; junction bases left unmatched: 1.

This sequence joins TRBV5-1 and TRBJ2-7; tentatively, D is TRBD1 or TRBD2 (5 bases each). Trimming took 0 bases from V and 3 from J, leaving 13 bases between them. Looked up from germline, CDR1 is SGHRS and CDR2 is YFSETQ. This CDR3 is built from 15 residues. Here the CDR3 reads CASSLVPGPNYEQYF. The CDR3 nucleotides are TGCGCCAGCAGCTTGGTGCCGGGACCGAACTACGAGCAGTACTTC.

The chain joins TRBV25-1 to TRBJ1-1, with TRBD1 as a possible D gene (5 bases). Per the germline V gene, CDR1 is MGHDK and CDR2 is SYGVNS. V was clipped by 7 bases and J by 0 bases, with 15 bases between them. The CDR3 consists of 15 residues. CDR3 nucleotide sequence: TGTGCCAGCAAAGGGGCTTTGGGTATGAACACTGAAGCTTTCTTT. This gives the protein CASKGALGMNTEAFF.

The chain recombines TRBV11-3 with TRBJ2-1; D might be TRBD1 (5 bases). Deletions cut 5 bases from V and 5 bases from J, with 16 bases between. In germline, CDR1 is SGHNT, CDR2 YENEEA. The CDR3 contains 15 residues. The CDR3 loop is CASSPLSGSDNEQFF. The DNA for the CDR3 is TGTGCCAGCAGCCCACTCTCAGGGTCGGACAATGAGCAGTTCTTC.